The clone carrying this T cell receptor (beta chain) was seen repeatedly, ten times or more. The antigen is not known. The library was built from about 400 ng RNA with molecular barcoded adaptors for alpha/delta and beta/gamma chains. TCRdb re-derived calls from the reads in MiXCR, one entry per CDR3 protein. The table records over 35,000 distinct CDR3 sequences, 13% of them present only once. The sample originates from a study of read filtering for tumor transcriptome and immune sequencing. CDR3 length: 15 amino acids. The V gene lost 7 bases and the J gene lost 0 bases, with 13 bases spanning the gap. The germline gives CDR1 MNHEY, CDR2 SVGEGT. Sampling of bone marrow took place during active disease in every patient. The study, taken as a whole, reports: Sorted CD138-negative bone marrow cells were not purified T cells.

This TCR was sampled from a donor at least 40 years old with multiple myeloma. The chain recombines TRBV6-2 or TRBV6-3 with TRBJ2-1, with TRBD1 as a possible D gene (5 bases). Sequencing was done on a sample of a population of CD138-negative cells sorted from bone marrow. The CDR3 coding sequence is TGTGCCAGCATTGACAGTGTAAGCTCCTACAATGAGCAGTTCTTC. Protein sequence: CASIDSVSSYNEQFF.